Listed below are T cell receptor beta chains from one sample, sequenced in a study of beta chain features in type 1 diabetes. Some clones are missing from TCRdb's copy, which holds only in-frame ones; the method was immunoSEQ multiplex PCR. The sample has about 340,000 clones, around 8% seen once. The specimen sequenced was central memory CD4+ T cells from blood. The source is a woman younger than 35 in good health. Each CDR3 is given with its conserved first and last residue. The D gene is left open where the match is weak. Where a row states a size, it is once, few, many or the class of an expanded clone; other rows omit it.

clone_size	j_call	d_call	v_call	cdr3_aa	cdr3_nt
many	TRBJ1-4	NA	TRBV11-2	CASSLGGGGKLFF	TGTGCCAGCAGCTTAGGAGGGGGGGGAAAACTGTTTTTT
few	TRBJ2-5	TRBD1	TRBV5-1	CASSLYGTGKETQYF	TGCGCCAGCAGCTTGTATGGGACAGGGAAAGAGACCCAGTACTTC
few	TRBJ1-1	NA	TRBV28	CASSPRGRGNTEAFF	TGTGCCAGCAGTCCCCGTGGCAGGGGGAACACTGAAGCTTTCTTT
NA	TRBJ2-3	TRBD1	TRBV4-2	CASSQPGQGPDTQYF	TGTGCCAGCAGCCAACCTGGACAGGGTCCAGATACGCAGTATTTT
NA	TRBJ2-7	NA	TRBV28	CASSRPPLYEQYF	TGTGCCAGCAGCCGTCCTCCCCTTTACGAGCAGTACTTC
NA	TRBJ2-2	NA	TRBV5-1	CASSLDTSTGELFF	TGCGCCAGCAGCTTAGACACTTCCACCGGGGAGCTGTTTTTT
NA	TRBJ1-2	NA	TRBV7-6	CASSRLLTTGLGGYTF	TGTGCCAGCAGCCGATTACTCACCACGGGCCTTGGGGGCTACACCTTC
NA	TRBJ2-3	NA	TRBV27	CASTSFTDTQYF	TGCGCCAGCACTAGCTTCACAGATACGCAGTATTTT
few	TRBJ1-2	NA	TRBV5-4	CASSLDDTGAYGYTF	TGTGCCAGCAGCTTGGATGACACCGGGGCCTATGGCTACACCTTC
NA	TRBJ2-1	NA	TRBV7-8	CASSLGGEYEQFF	TGTGCCAGCAGCTTAGGGGGGGAGTATGAGCAGTTCTTC
NA	TRBJ2-3	TRBD2	TRBV7-3	CASSLQGLPTDTQYF	TGTGCCAGCAGCTTACAGGGACTACCCACAGATACGCAGTATTTT
NA	TRBJ2-1	TRBD2	TRBV28	CATQTSGSNIIEQFF	TGTGCCACCCAGACTAGCGGGAGCAATATCATTGAGCAGTTCTTC
few	TRBJ1-5	NA	TRBV7-2	CASSLGVLGNQPQHF	TGTGCCAGCAGTTTAGGGGTTCTCGGGAATCAGCCCCAGCATTTT
few	TRBJ1-2	NA	TRBV5-8	CASSPTGLTYGYTF	TGTGCCAGCAGCCCAACGGGACTTACCTATGGCTACACCTTC
NA	TRBJ2-7	TRBD1	TRBV7-2	CASSLPLQGASSYEQYF	TGTGCCAGCAGCTTACCGTTACAGGGGGCCTCTTCCTACGAGCAGTACTTC
NA	TRBJ1-2	NA	TRBV7-2	CASSFSTLGYTF	TGTGCCAGCAGCTTTTCTACGCTTGGCTACACCTTC
few	TRBJ2-1	TRBD1	TRBV5-8	CASSWTGGLEFF	TGTGCCAGCAGCTGGACAGGGGGCTTGGAGTTCTTC
NA	TRBJ2-1	TRBD2	TRBV7-3	CASSSGLAGGLPYNEQFF	TGTGCCAGCAGCTCGGGACTAGCGGGAGGCCTACCCTACAATGAGCAGTTCTTC
few	TRBJ2-1	TRBD2	TRBV25-1	CASSEWTSGSNEQFF	TGTGCCAGCAGTGAATGGACTAGCGGGAGCAATGAGCAGTTCTTC
few	TRBJ2-7	NA	TRBV28	CASTQGPDYEQYF	TGTGCCAGCACCCAGGGACCAGACTACGAGCAGTACTTC
NA	TRBJ2-5	TRBD1	TRBV2	CASSLRQGQETQYF	TGTGCCAGCAGTCTTCGACAGGGCCAAGAGACCCAGTACTTC
NA	TRBJ1-2	TRBD1	TRBV10-3	CAILRQGSFGYTF	TGTGCCATCCTACGACAGGGGAGTTTTGGCTACACCTTC
medium-sized	TRBJ2-3	NA	TRBV27	CASSSSGFLTDTQYF	TGTGCCAGCAGTTCATCCGGGTTCCTCACAGATACGCAGTATTTT
NA	TRBJ1-4	TRBD1	TRBV4-3	CASSQRQGSNEKLFF	TGCGCCAGCAGCCAGAGACAGGGATCTAATGAAAAACTGTTTTTT
few	TRBJ1-4	NA	TRBV9	CASSGRSGNEKLFF	TGTGCCAGCAGCGGCAGGTCTGGTAATGAAAAACTGTTTTTT
NA	TRBJ2-3	NA	TRBV27	CASHASGDTQYF	TGTGCCAGCCACGCATCAGGAGATACGCAGTATTTT
NA	TRBJ2-7	NA	TRBV5-1	CASSLGLGATVSYEQYF	TGCGCCAGCAGCTTGGGGCTTGGGGCGACCGTCTCCTACGAGCAGTACTTC
NA	TRBJ1-2	TRBD1	TRBV9	CASSTRTGIYGYTF	TGTGCCAGCAGCACCAGGACAGGGATTTATGGCTACACCTTC
NA	TRBJ2-6	TRBD2	TRBV11-2	CASSLDYERDAGANVLTF	TGTGCCAGCAGCTTAGATTACGAGCGGGACGCTGGGGCCAACGTCCTGACTTTC
NA	TRBJ2-1	TRBD2	TRBV27	CASSLRLAGGQRAFF	TGTGCCAGCAGTCTCAGACTAGCGGGAGGTCAGAGGGCGTTCTTC
NA	TRBJ2-7	NA	TRBV4-3	CASSQDSYGAPANEQYF	TGCGCCAGCAGCCAAGATTCATACGGCGCCCCGGCGAACGAGCAGTACTTC
NA	TRBJ2-6	NA	TRBV10-3	CAISDGSNPSGANVLTF	TGTGCCATCAGTGACGGGTCGAACCCCTCTGGGGCCAACGTCCTGACTTTC
few	TRBJ2-6	TRBD2	TRBV4-2	CASSLYVAGGPLGANVLTF	TGTGCCAGCAGCCTCTACGTAGCGGGAGGGCCCTTAGGGGCCAACGTCCTGACTTTC
few	TRBJ2-4	NA	TRBV6-1	CASTPGHKNIQYF	TGTGCCAGCACCCCGGGACACAAAAACATTCAGTACTTC
few	TRBJ2-1	NA	TRBV28	CASSHGLSSYNEQFF	TGTGCCAGCAGTCATGGACTGAGCTCCTACAATGAGCAGTTCTTC
NA	TRBJ1-4	TRBD1	TRBV4-3	CASSIRTGADEKLFF	TGCGCCAGCAGCATACGGACAGGGGCGGATGAAAAACTGTTTTTT
few	TRBJ2-1	NA	TRBV20-1	CSAIYYEQFF	TGCAGTGCGATATACTATGAGCAGTTCTTC
NA	TRBJ2-1	NA	TRBV27	CASRVGGSHNEQFF	TGTGCCAGCAGGGTCGGCGGCAGCCACAATGAGCAGTTCTTC
few	TRBJ2-1	TRBD1	TRBV27	CASGRTGGSYNEQFF	TGTGCCAGCGGAAGAACAGGGGGCTCCTACAATGAGCAGTTCTTC
NA	TRBJ2-1	TRBD2	TRBV6-6	CASGSQSGRALGEQFF	TGTGCCAGCGGAAGCCAAAGCGGGAGGGCCCTCGGTGAGCAGTTCTTC
few	TRBJ2-3	NA	TRBV11-2	CASSLSWGSDTQYF	TGTGCCAGCAGCTTAAGTTGGGGATCGGATACGCAGTATTTT
few	TRBJ1-2	TRBD1	TRBV28	CASSWGQGYGYTF	TGTGCCAGCAGTTGGGGACAGGGGTATGGCTACACCTTC
NA	TRBJ2-7	NA	TRBV28	CASTNRYEQYF	TGTGCCAGCACGAACCGCTACGAGCAGTACTTC
few	TRBJ2-1	NA	TRBV2	CASPRTSSYNEQFF	TGTGCCAGCCCCAGGACCAGCTCCTACAATGAGCAGTTCTTC